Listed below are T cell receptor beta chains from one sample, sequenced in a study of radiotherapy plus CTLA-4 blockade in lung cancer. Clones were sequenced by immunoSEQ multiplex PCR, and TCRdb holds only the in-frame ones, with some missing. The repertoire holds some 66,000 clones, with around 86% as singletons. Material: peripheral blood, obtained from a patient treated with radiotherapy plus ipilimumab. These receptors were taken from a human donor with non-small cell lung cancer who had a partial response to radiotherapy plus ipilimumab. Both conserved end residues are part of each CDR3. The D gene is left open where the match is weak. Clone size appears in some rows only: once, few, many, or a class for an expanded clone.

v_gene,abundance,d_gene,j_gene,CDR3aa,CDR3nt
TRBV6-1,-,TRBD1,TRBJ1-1,CASDQDRRNEAFF,TGTGCCAGCGACCAGGACAGGAGAAATGAAGCTTTCTTT
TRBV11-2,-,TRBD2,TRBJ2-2,CASSLVAGVRTGELFF,TGTGCCAGCAGCTTAGTGGCGGGAGTTCGAACCGGGGAGCTGTTTTTT
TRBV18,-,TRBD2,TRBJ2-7,CASSTSGIGYEQYF,TGTGCCAGCTCTACTAGCGGGATCGGCTACGAGCAGTACTTC
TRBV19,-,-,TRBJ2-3,CASTTVGGSTDTQYF,TGTGCCAGTACCACCGTTGGGGGGTCCACAGATACGCAGTATTTT
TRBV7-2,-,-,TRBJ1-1,CASSLASLVNTEAFF,TGTGCCAGCAGCTTAGCCTCCCTAGTGAACACTGAAGCTTTCTTT
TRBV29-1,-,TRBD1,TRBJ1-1,CSVGTGTGGNTEAFF,TGCAGCGTTGGGACCGGGACAGGGGGTAACACTGAAGCTTTCTTT
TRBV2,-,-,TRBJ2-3,CASSRGFTDTQYF,TGTGCCAGCAGTCGAGGGTTCACAGATACGCAGTATTTT
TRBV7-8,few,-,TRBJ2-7,CASSLQGWESEQYF,TGTGCCAGCAGCTTACAGGGGTGGGAGAGCGAGCAGTACTTC
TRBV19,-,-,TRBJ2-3,CASTRESGTDTQYF,TGTGCCAGTACACGGGAGAGCGGCACAGATACGCAGTATTTT
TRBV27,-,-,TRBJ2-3,CASSLSRSRETDTQYF,TGTGCCAGCAGTTTATCTCGCTCCCGGGAAACAGATACGCAGTATTTT
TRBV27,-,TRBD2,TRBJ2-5,CASSLVAGEETQYF,TGTGCCAGCAGTTTAGTAGCGGGAGAAGAGACCCAGTACTTC
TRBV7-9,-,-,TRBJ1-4,CASSLVPAEREKLFF,TGTGCCAGCAGCTTAGTTCCGGCGGAACGTGAAAAACTGTTTTTT
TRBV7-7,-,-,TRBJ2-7,CASSNPGDTYEQYF,TGTGCCAGCAGCAACCCAGGGGATACCTACGAGCAGTACTTC
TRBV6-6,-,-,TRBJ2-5,CASSSAGAEETQYF,TGTGCCAGCAGCTCCGCTGGGGCTGAAGAGACCCAGTACTTC
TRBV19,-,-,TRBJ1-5,CASSSLGRGVDQPQHF,TGTGCCAGTAGTTCCCTAGGGAGGGGAGTTGATCAGCCCCAGCATTTT
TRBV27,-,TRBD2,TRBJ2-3,CASSEGLAGADTQYF,TGTGCCAGCAGTGAGGGACTAGCGGGGGCAGATACGCAGTATTTT
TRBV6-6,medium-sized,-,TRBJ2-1,CASSTGTTNEQFF,TGTGCCAGCAGTACCGGGACAACCAATGAGCAGTTCTTC
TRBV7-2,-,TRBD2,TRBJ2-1,CASSLGLAGGQSSNEQFF,TGTGCCAGCAGCTTGGGACTAGCGGGAGGCCAATCCTCCAATGAGCAGTTCTTC
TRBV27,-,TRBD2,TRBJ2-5,CASSFGSGLAGRETQYF,TGTGCCAGCAGTTTTGGCTCGGGACTAGCGGGAAGGGAGACCCAGTACTTC
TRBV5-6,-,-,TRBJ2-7,CASSLVGASGLGEQYF,TGTGCCAGCAGCTTGGTAGGGGCCTCCGGTCTGGGCGAGCAGTACTTC
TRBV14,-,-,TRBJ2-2,CASSPQGIRTGELFF,TGTGCCAGCAGCCCGCAGGGGATTAGGACCGGGGAGCTGTTCTTT
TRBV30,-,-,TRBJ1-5,CAWTPGRAWQPQHF,TGTGCCTGGACCCCCGGGAGGGCCTGGCAGCCCCAGCATTTT
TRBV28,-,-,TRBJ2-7,CASSAPASSYEQYF,TGTGCCAGCAGTGCACCCGCTAGCTCCTACGAGCAGTACTTC
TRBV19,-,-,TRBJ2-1,CASRRTPSSYNEQFF,TGTGCCAGTAGGCGAACTCCGAGCTCCTACAATGAGCAGTTCTTC
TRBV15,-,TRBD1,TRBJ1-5,CATSRPGQGPLNNQPQHF,TGTGCCACCAGCAGACCGGGACAGGGACCTTTGAACAATCAGCCCCAGCATTTT
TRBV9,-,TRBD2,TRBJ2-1,CASSIRGTSGTYEQFF,TGTGCCAGCAGCATTCGTGGGACTAGCGGGACGTATGAGCAGTTCTTC
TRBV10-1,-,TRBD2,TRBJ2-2,CASSDISGLANTGELFF,TGCGCCAGCAGTGATATTAGTGGACTAGCGAACACCGGGGAGCTGTTTTTT
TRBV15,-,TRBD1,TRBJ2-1,CATSRVMGQGNEQFF,TGTGCCACCAGCAGAGTGATGGGACAGGGCAATGAGCAGTTCTTC
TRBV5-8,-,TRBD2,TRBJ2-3,CASSPGLAASTDTQYF,TGTGCCAGCAGCCCGGGACTAGCGGCTAGCACAGATACGCAGTATTTT
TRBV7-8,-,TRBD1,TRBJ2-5,CASSALGQTLQETQYF,TGTGCCAGCAGCGCCCTGGGACAGACACTCCAAGAGACCCAGTACTTC
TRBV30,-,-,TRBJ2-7,CAWTAGGGPEQYF,TGTGCCTGGACCGCGGGTGGAGGCCCCGAGCAGTACTTC
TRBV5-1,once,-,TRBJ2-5,CASSWDGDSGTAGETQYF,TGCGCCAGCAGCTGGGACGGGGATTCCGGGACTGCCGGCGAGACCCAGTACTTC
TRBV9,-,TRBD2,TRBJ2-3,CASSDAGTSGRGWADTQYF,TGTGCCAGCAGCGACGCCGGGACTAGCGGGAGGGGCTGGGCAGATACGCAGTATTTT
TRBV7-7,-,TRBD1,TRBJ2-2,CASSLRQGAVGELFF,TGTGCCAGCAGCTTAAGACAGGGGGCGGTCGGGGAGCTGTTTTTT
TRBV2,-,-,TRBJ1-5,CASSPERLNQPQHF,TGTGCCAGCAGCCCCGAGCGCCTCAATCAGCCCCAGCATTTT
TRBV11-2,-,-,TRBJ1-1,CASSLVFRNTEAFF,TGTGCCAGCAGCTTAGTGTTCCGGAACACTGAAGCTTTCTTT
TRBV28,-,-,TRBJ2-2,CASSREAVTGELFF,TGTGCCAGCAGTCGAGAGGCCGTCACCGGGGAGCTGTTTTTT
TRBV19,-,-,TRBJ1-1,CASRSRRLPEAFF,TGTGCCAGTAGGTCCCGGAGACTTCCCGAAGCTTTCTTT
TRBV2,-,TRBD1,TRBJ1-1,CASSRQGPSNTEAFF,TGTGCCAGCAGTAGACAGGGGCCCTCGAACACTGAAGCTTTCTTT
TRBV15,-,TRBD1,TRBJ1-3,CATSSASGGSGNTIYF,TGTGCCACCAGCTCCGCGTCAGGGGGAAGCGGAAACACCATATATTTT
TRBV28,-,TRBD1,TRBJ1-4,CASSARQGNDEKLFF,TGTGCCAGCAGTGCACGACAGGGGAATGATGAAAAACTGTTTTTT
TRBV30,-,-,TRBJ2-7,CAWSVPRQGLYEQYF,TGTGCCTGGAGTGTACCAAGGCAGGGACTCTACGAGCAGTACTTC
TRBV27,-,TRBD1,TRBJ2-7,CAISGQGGEQYF,TGTGCCATCTCAGGACAGGGTGGGGAGCAGTACTTC
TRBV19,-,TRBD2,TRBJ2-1,CASISVAGSYNEQFF,TGTGCCAGTATCAGCGTAGCGGGTTCCTACAATGAGCAGTTCTTC
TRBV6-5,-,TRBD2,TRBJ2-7,CASRYTSGSLFEQYF,TGTGCCAGCAGATATACTAGCGGGAGTCTGTTCGAGCAGTACTTC